This T cell receptor (beta chain) emerged from a study of blood T cell repertoires in COVID-19. As for the study in general: Samples representing acute and convalescent COVID-19 were sourced from the United States, Italy and Spain. Sources were T cells, B-cell-depleted T cells, or PBMCs; the material itself was cDNA or gDNA.

CDR3 length equals 14 residues. V shed 3 bases and J shed 5 bases, with 13 bases lying between them. The germline gives CDR1 LGHNT, CDR2 FRNRAP. Methods used by the authors: Reference gene primer amplification gave estimated nucleated cell counts. The table came from immunoSEQ multiplex PCR; TCRdb's copy has only in-frame clones and leaves some out. V and J calls and clone size are given by that table; D and trimming were obtained from the DNA. This table holds 180,000 or so clones, around 87% found once. The sequenced material came from peripheral blood. The sequence was obtained from a man between 40 and 49 years old with active or convalescent COVID-19. This chain uses TRBV12-5 with TRBJ2-5; maybe TRBD2 (6 bases). The CDR3 bases are TGTGCTAGTGGTTTAAGGAGGGGTCGGGAGACCCAGTACTTC. Its translation is CASGLRRGRETQYF.